This T cell receptor (beta chain) was identified in a study of blood T cell repertoires in COVID-19. On the study more broadly: Whether acute or convalescent, the COVID-19 samples came from the United States, Italy and Spain. Nucleic acid was either cDNA or gDNA, and it came from T cells, B-cell-depleted T cells, or PBMCs.

The Seattle patients joined while their infection was active and were tracked longitudinally afterward. This clone has a handful of counts. As handled by the study authors: How many nucleated cells were present was estimated from reference gene primer amplification. Only in-frame clones appear in the TCRdb table, and some are missing; sequencing was by immunoSEQ multiplex PCR. V and J calls plus clone size are reproduced from that table; the DNA served to infer D and trimming. The sample shows approximately 70,000 clones, approximately 73% of them seen only once. CDR3 length: 14 amino acids. Germline V gene sequence: CDR1 ENHRY, CDR2 SYGVKD. V lost 4 bases and J 4 bases, leaving 8 bases between the germline ends.

The sequence was collected from a man aged 55 to 70 with COVID-19, enrolled during active disease. Sequencing was carried out using peripheral blood. The chain carries TRBV10-3 and TRBJ2-6; perhaps TRBD2 as D (5 bases). The chain's CDR3 is CAISAGIGANVLTF. CDR3 nucleotides: TGTGCCATCAGTGCGGGGATAGGGGCCAACGTCCTGACTTTC.